The 9 T cell receptor beta chains listed next were all sequenced from one sample in a study of T-cell memory formation after mild COVID-19. TCRdb processed the 5' RACE reads anew with MiXCR; each CDR3 protein has one entry. The sample holds around 45,000 distinct CDR3 sequences, roughly 9.8% seen once. Sequencing was carried out using PBMCs or a T cell subset sorted from them (not recorded which). The receptor source for this set is an adult woman who had mild COVID-19 (a few samples of this study predate the infection). Cell type and time point are not known.

This clonotype has a count of ten or more. This chain links TRBV20-1 with TRBJ2-3, with 7 bases matching TRBD2. The CDR3 covers 15 residues. J was trimmed by 4 bases and V by 6 bases; bases with no gene match: 13. CDR1 and CDR2 (germline): DFQATT, SNEGSKA (reference sequence). The CDR3 bases are TGCAGTGCCCCGAGGACTAGACGGAGGGCAGATACGCAGTATTTT. Residues: CSAPRTRRRADTQYF.

In this sample, this clonotype turned up many times. The chain has TRBV5-6 and TRBJ2-7; a possible D gene is TRBD2 (6 bases). V was pared by 4 bases and J by 3 bases, with 11 bases between. The germline CDR1 and CDR2 sequences are SGHDT and YYEEEE. The CDR3 covers 13 residues. The CDR3 sequence: CASSRGVNYEQYF. CDR3 nucleotide sequence: TGTGCCAGCAGCCGCGGGGTAAACTACGAGCAGTACTTC.

This clonotype has at least ten counts. V usage is TRBV6-5 and J usage is TRBJ1-2; 10 bases map to TRBD1. Per the germline V gene, CDR1 is MNHEY and CDR2 is SVGAGI. V lost 6 bases to trimming and J lost 6 bases; unmatched junction nucleotides: 1. CDR3 length: 12 amino acids. CDR3 protein: CASRGTGDGYTF. The CDR3, as DNA: TGTGCCAGCAGGGGGACAGGGGATGGCTACACCTTC.

This clonotype was recorded a few times. CDR3: CASSSQGGSEQYF. In DNA form, the CDR3 reads TGTGCCAGCAGCTCCCAAGGGGGGAGCGAGCAGTACTTC. The chain is built from TRBV12-3 or TRBV12-4 and TRBJ2-7, with D perhaps TRBD1 or TRBD2 (6 bases each). This CDR3 is 13 amino acids long. Trimming took 6 bases from V and 6 from J, leaving 15 bases between them.

This clonotype has a handful of counts. This chain links TRBV6-2 or TRBV6-3 with TRBJ1-1; D is uncertain. This CDR3 is built from 17 residues. V gave up 8 bases and J gave up 0 bases, with 22 bases separating them. Germline CDR1 is MNHEY and CDR2 is SVGEGT. CDR3: CASASGSHRPMNTEAFF. CDR3 nucleotides: TGTGCCAGCGCCTCCGGTTCCCACCGCCCCATGAACACTGAAGCTTTCTTT.

This clonotype was seen a handful of times. J is TRBJ2-3 and V is TRBV7-8; D is unclear. The CDR3 length is 16 residues. Trimming shortened V by 1 base and J by 4 bases, and 15 bases separated the two germline ends. The germline gives CDR1 SGHVS, CDR2 FQNEAQ. CDR3 protein: CASSLGWALGADTQYF. CDR3 coding DNA: TGTGCCAGCAGCTTAGGGTGGGCCCTAGGTGCAGATACGCAGTATTTT.

This clonotype was seen a handful of times. The junction differs from germline at one of its ends, possibly a read error. The chain carries TRBV20-1 and TRBJ2-5; D not certain. The CDR3 totals 11 residues. Germline CDR1 and CDR2: DFQATT and SNEGSKA (reference sequence). The CDR3 DNA follows: TGCAGTGGTAGATCGAAAGAGACCCAGTACTTC. Residues: CSGRSKETQYF.

The chain has TRBV5-1 and TRBJ1-3, with D tentatively TRBD1 (5 bases). V was cut by 4 bases and J by 2 bases, with 10 bases left in between. Germline CDR1 reads SGHRS; CDR2 reads YFSETQ. The CDR3 has 14 residues. The CDR3 DNA reads as TGCGCCAGCAGCACCGACAGTACTGGAAACACCATATATTTT. It specifies CASSTDSTGNTIYF. Full variable domain (missing parts from reference TRBV5-1 and TRBJ1-3): KAGVTQTPRYLIKTRGQQVTLSCSPISGHRSVSWYQQTPGQGLQFLFEYFSETQRNKGNFPGRFSGRQFSNSRSEMNVSTLELGDSALYLCASSTDSTGNTIYFGEGSWLTVV.

J is TRBJ1-1 and V is TRBV11-2, with D possibly matching TRBD1 (5 bases). There are 13 residues in the CDR3. Looked up from germline, CDR1 is SGHAT and CDR2 is FQNNGV. V lost 5 bases and J lost 3, with 10 bases in between. The CDR3 is CASSRRVDTEAFF. In DNA, the CDR3 is TGTGCCAGCAGCCGCAGGGTTGACACTGAAGCTTTCTTT. Complete variable domain (other parts from reference TRBV11-2 and TRBJ1-1): EAGVAQSPRYKIIEKRQSVAFWCNPISGHATLYWYQQILGQGPKLLIQFQNNGVVDDSQLPKDRFSAERLKGVDSTLKIQPAKLEDSAVYLCASSRRVDTEAFFGQGTRLTVV.